Listed below are T cell receptor beta chains from one sample, sequenced in a study of siplizumab effects on memory and regulatory T cells. Sequenced by immunoSEQ multiplex PCR; TCRdb stores in-frame clones only, minus some. The sample lists over 50,000 clones; roughly 83% were seen once. The sample comprised memory CD4+ T cells sorted from blood. These receptors were taken from a human donor in good health. The CDR3 runs from the conserved cysteine through the conserved F or W. The D gene is left open where the match is weak. Size tells how often a clone was seen (once, few, many) or the class of an expanded clone, and some rows leave it out.

TRBJ2-5 | TRBV6-8 | TRBD2 | . | CASSYPREGTQETQYF | TGTGCCAGCAGTTACCCCCGGGAGGGTACCCAAGAGACCCAGTACTTC
TRBJ2-7 | TRBV7-9 | . | . | CASSPPGQHEQYF | TGTGCCAGCAGCCCGCCCGGACAGCACGAGCAGTACTTC
TRBJ2-2 | TRBV5-6 | . | . | CASSLGTQGHTGELFF | TGTGCCAGCAGCTTAGGGACTCAGGGGCACACCGGGGAGCTGTTTTTT
TRBJ2-5 | TRBV7-9 | . | . | CASSLEAVQETQYF | TGTGCCAGCAGCTTGGAGGCGGTCCAAGAGACCCAGTACTTC
TRBJ2-7 | TRBV20-1 | . | . | CSGVSMGEQYF | TGCAGTGGGGTCTCCATGGGCGAGCAGTACTTC
TRBJ2-3 | TRBV7-3 | . | . | CASSPVAARTDTQYF | TGTGCCAGCAGCCCAGTGGCGGCGCGTACAGATACGCAGTATTTT
TRBJ2-5 | TRBV7-9 | TRBD2 | once | CASSLFGGQETQYF | TGTGCCAGCAGCTTATTCGGGGGGCAAGAGACCCAGTACTTC
TRBJ2-7 | TRBV5-1 | TRBD1 | once | CASSWDRATYEQYF | TGCGCCAGCAGCTGGGACAGGGCCACCTACGAGCAGTACTTC
TRBJ1-2 | TRBV6-5 | . | . | CASSYGNASPDYGYTF | TGTGCCAGCAGTTACGGGAACGCTTCACCGGATTATGGCTACACCTTC
TRBJ1-1 | TRBV6-6 | . | . | CASSYNQGDPGEAFF | TGTGCCAGCAGTTACAATCAGGGAGACCCGGGTGAAGCTTTCTTT
TRBJ1-2 | TRBV19 | . | . | CASRVLLTGSYGYTF | TGTGCCAGTAGGGTTCTTTTGACAGGCTCCTATGGCTACACCTTC
TRBJ2-3 | TRBV9 | . | few | CASSLGPSGYTDTQYF | TGTGCCAGCAGCCTCGGTCCCTCGGGGTACACAGATACGCAGTATTTT
TRBJ1-2 | TRBV7-8 | . | few | CASSLAGNYGYTF | TGTGCCAGCAGCTTAGCAGGCAACTATGGCTACACCTTC
TRBJ2-7 | TRBV7-6 | TRBD1 | . | CASSLFGQGYEQYF | TGTGCCAGCAGCTTATTCGGACAGGGCTACGAGCAGTACTTC
TRBJ2-3 | TRBV4-1 | TRBD2 | . | CASSQLLLAESTDTQYF | TGCGCCAGCAGCCAACTATTACTAGCGGAGAGCACAGATACGCAGTATTTT
TRBJ1-4 | TRBV7-2 | . | . | CASSLAATGGGVKLFF | TGTGCCAGCAGCTTAGCCGCTACAGGCGGGGGTGTGAAACTGTTTTTT
TRBJ2-1 | TRBV5-5 | . | few | CASSLDPTSNEQFF | TGTGCCAGCAGCTTGGACCCGACTAGCAATGAGCAGTTCTTC
TRBJ2-1 | TRBV9 | TRBD2 | . | CASSVGLAGDHEQFF | TGTGCCAGCAGCGTTGGACTAGCGGGAGACCATGAGCAGTTCTTC
TRBJ1-3 | TRBV5-1 | . | . | CASSLLDSGNTIYF | TGCGCCAGCAGCCTACTCGACTCTGGAAACACCATATATTTT
TRBJ2-2 | TRBV19 | . | . | CAARPGNTGELFF | TGTGCCGCCCGTCCGGGGAACACCGGGGAGCTGTTTTTT
TRBJ1-5 | TRBV6-1 | . | . | CASSRDGLNQPQHF | TGTGCCAGCAGTCGGGACGGTTTGAATCAGCCCCAGCATTTT
TRBJ2-3 | TRBV5-6 | . | . | CASSWERGGGTDTQYF | TGTGCCAGCAGCTGGGAGCGAGGCGGGGGCACAGATACGCAGTATTTT
TRBJ1-1 | TRBV18 | TRBD1 | once | CASSLGQGFTEAFF | TGTGCCAGCTCCTTAGGACAGGGGTTTACTGAAGCTTTCTTT
TRBJ2-1 | TRBV4-2 | . | . | CASGPNVAYNEQFF | TGTGCCAGCGGACCCAATGTTGCCTACAATGAGCAGTTCTTC
TRBJ1-5 | TRBV23-1 | TRBD1 | few | CANSDRARSQPQHF | TGCGCCAACTCGGACAGGGCACGAAGCCAGCCCCAGCATTTT
TRBJ1-1 | TRBV6-5 | . | . | CASSYPHRTAEAFF | TGTGCCAGCAGTTACCCCCACCGGACAGCTGAAGCTTTCTTT